Detailed here is one TCR beta chain. Different DNA sequences within this sample yield the same CDR3. Clones were read by immunoSEQ multiplex PCR, and TCRdb kept only the in-frame ones, dropping some. The table lists roughly 260,000 clones, about 91% of them singletons. This sample was included in a study of blood T cell repertoires in COVID-19. At the level of the study: Specimens from acute and convalescent COVID-19 originated in the United States, Italy and Spain. Sample material is recorded as cDNA or gDNA derived from T cells, B-cell-depleted T cells, or PBMCs.

This CDR3 comprises 15 residues. Germline V lookup: CDR1 SGHDN, CDR2 FVKESK. The J segment lost 3 bases and the V segment lost 2 bases, leaving 0 bases of the junction unmatched. Specimen: peripheral blood. This sequence joins TRBV14 and TRBJ2-1; 11 bases agree with TRBD2. The clonotype originates from a person aged 18 to 30 with COVID-19, enrolled during active disease. The CDR3 is CASSQLAGGYNEQFF. The CDR3 nucleotides read TGTGCCAGCAGCCAACTAGCGGGAGGCTACAATGAGCAGTTCTTC.